This TCR beta chain was identified during a study of cytomegalovirus exposure and HLA in healthy donors (dated by TCRdb to about 2017). Regarding the study in general: An earlier analysis of some 550 of the donors reported more than 250 Gb of sequence data and approximately 110 million unique TCR beta sequences from about 180 million T cells. An early release covering roughly 640 HLA-typed donors comprised about 300 gigabases of sequencing data and approximately 80 million unique TCR sequences. Of the roughly 400 genotyped donors, around 81% fell in the genetic ancestry cluster associated with self-reported Caucasian donors. The study aimed to test whether signatures of past pathogen exposure could be identified by cataloging public T cell receptors. The study profiled the T cell repertoires of about 640 subjects by immunosequencing and related them to cytomegalovirus serostatus. Besides the first cohort of 550 to 750 subjects, a separate validation cohort made up of 120 or so different subjects was used. To predict cytomegalovirus infection status, the study combined high-throughput TCR immunosequencing, statistical association of individual TCRs with disease status, and machine learning. A later analysis re-analyzed previously published TCR beta repertoires from several hundred donors and added high-resolution HLA genotyping to study TCR occurrence patterns. The later analysis used no new phenotypic data to find candidate immune exposures, relying instead on TCR beta sequences and their occurrence across donors. An earlier analysis of 587 of the donors applied high-throughput TCR beta sequencing to assess whether each TCR beta V gene segment acted as functional or pseudogenic. Alongside the repertoire data, information on donor age, sex, ethnicity and CMV serostatus was compiled. A later genetic analysis took genome-wide SNP genotypes for 398 of the 666 donors and used that subset as a discovery cohort. Every discovery cohort repertoire had been produced on one sequencing platform. HLA typing covered class I and class II loci at four-digit resolution. The number of typed donors differed by locus: about 620-640 for A, B, C, DRB1 and DQB1; 522 for DQA1; 606 for DPA1; and approximately 450 for DPB1. Four or five DR-DQ haplotypes were handled as single units for association and clustering, since linkage in the cohort was strong. Among about 410 genotyped donors of the cohort, an average of roughly 230,000 unique TCR beta nucleotide sequences was sequenced per donor, of which about 18% were non-productive. Beyond this particular receptor, the publication reports: Only TCR beta chains were sequenced in this cohort, and the absence of alpha or paired-chain data limited detectable features. CMV serostatus was the only immune exposure information available for the cohort. A cluster of highly shared sequence variants was judged likely to be a technical artifact of the sequencing pipeline. At a false discovery rate of 0.05, a later analysis linked approximately 18,000 TCR beta sequences to specific HLA alleles. In vitro tests confirmed that a few of the cytomegalovirus-associated TCR beta chains recognize cytomegalovirus antigens. Because the 87-base-pair reads could not distinguish some IMGT-functional V segments, including TRBV6-2 and TRBV6-3, those segments were excluded. Because HLA typing was missing for some donors at each locus, association tests included only the typed subset. In a later analysis, most CMV-associated TCR beta chains were found to appear HLA-restricted, with HLA associations seemingly driven largely by CMV exposure. In a later analysis, HLA-associated TCR beta chains showed more clonal expansion and lower generation probabilities than non-associated chains that were equally common. Linkage disequilibrium might explain the correlated functional status among segregating V segments, but an unknown experimental factor could not be ruled out. The study gave a list of 150 to 200 TCR beta chains associated with cytomegalovirus. The authors suggested that the approach could potentially be generalized to other disease states and immunological phenotypes. The classifier was reported to diagnose cytomegalovirus status with high specificity and sensitivity in both the original cohort and the validation cohort. Most TCR sequences were seen in very few donors, while some public TCRs were found in many individuals. Because counts were too low, fewer than 20 rarely observed V segments, including chromosome 9 orphons, were excluded from the earlier analysis of 500 to 700 of the donors. An association between a missense DCLRE1C variant and V-gene and J-gene trimming of TCR beta chains was found in a later genetic analysis and replicated in an independent cohort. According to a later analysis, TCR association rates differed among HLA loci, with DRB1 alleles showing the most associated TCRs and HLA-C alleles showing the fewest. A later genetic analysis reported fewer N-insertions in productive TCRs among donors in an Asian-associated ancestry cluster than the roughly 650-donor mean. A later analysis reported that several top co-occurrence clusters appeared linked to parvovirus B19, influenza, CMV and Epstein-Barr virus. A further reported finding was that TCR beta sequences accurately predicted the HLA-A and HLA-B alleles for most subjects in the first cohort. Broadly in line with IMGT annotations, most TCR beta V segments showed up in productive rearrangements about 90% or about 30% of the time in an earlier analysis of roughly 590 of the donors. When HLA alleles, especially DR and DQ, strongly co-occurred, TCR associations were difficult to assign to individual alleles. Roughly uniform sequencing depth across donors was assumed in presence/absence analyses, although this assumption may not hold.

Spanning cysteine to phenylalanine, the CDR3 consists of 16 amino acids. Of the read, only the CDR3 DNA is kept; its 48 bases are in frame from base 1. Trimming leaves V shorter by 3 bases and J shorter by 0 bases, with the junction holding 9 bases beyond the gene matches. Per the germline V gene (reference sequence), SGHNT is the CDR1 and YYREEE is the CDR2. The library came from the immunoSEQ multiplex PCR assay. A mixture of 60 forward primers for TCR Vbeta segments and 13 reverse primers for TCR Jbeta segments was used in the multiplex PCR. The CDR3 region of rearranged TCR beta genes was amplified from genomic DNA by a multiplex PCR assay. On the Illumina HiSeq System, the amplified TCR beta libraries were sequenced as 87-base-pair reads. The study's own analysis went as follows. A later analysis counted tens of millions of unique TCR beta chains across the 650 to 700 repertoires, and 10 million to 11 million of these chains were shared by at least two donors. Raw reads were error-corrected and collapsed into unique sequences by a nearest-neighbor algorithm in which closely related sequences were merged to remove PCR and sequencing errors. To assign V, D and J gene segments, CDR3 sequences were aligned to IMGT reference sequences. For a sequence to be retained, at least a six-nucleotide match to both a V gene segment and a J gene segment was required. A rearrangement counted as productive if the CDR3 had no stop codons and remained in frame with V and J, and every other rearrangement counted as non-productive. CDR3 was defined according to IMGT convention as the region running from the second conserved V-encoded cysteine to the conserved J-encoded phenylalanine. The earlier analysis of around 640 of the donors excluded sequences that lacked an unambiguous match to a single V gene segment. An earlier analysis of approximately 590 of the donors called V segments functional above 56.7% productive rearrangements and segregating when the between-donor standard deviation exceeded 5%. A statistical classification framework was developed to diagnose cytomegalovirus status using the catalog of TCR beta chain sequences. In a later analysis, TCR nucleotide sequences were compared against IMGT/GENE-DB human TR gene sequences so that V and J genes could be assigned. Using the TCRdist pipeline, a later analysis assigned CDR3 sequences along with most-parsimonious VDJ recombination scenarios. In a later analysis, every TCR beta chain was defined by the combination of its CDR3 amino acid sequence and its V-gene family, and reads without a unique V-gene family were dropped. In a later analysis, approximately 590 highly shared, low-generation-probability nucleotide sequences were removed to address suspected cross-contamination and a sequencing artifact. A later analysis calculated a clonal expansion index for each public chain from normalized within-repertoire ranks of inferred template counts. Generation probabilities in a later analysis came from a VDJ recombination model fitted to out-of-frame rearrangements, and those results were checked against IGoR. A later analysis scored TCR-TCR, TCR-HLA and TCR-CMV co-occurrence with hypergeometric tests, applying a repertoire-size bias correction to TCR pairs. A later analysis estimated false discovery rates by permuting HLA or CMV assignments 20 times. In a later analysis, co-occurring TCRs were grouped using DBSCAN, and TCRdist sequence similarity was added for clustering within HLA-allele-positive subsets. Co-occurrence clustering excluded repertoires with fewer than 30,000 or more than 120,000 public chains, plus five with anomalous nucleotide sharing. Entries here come from immuneACCESS through TCRdb and include only in-frame sequences with V and J called. Some clones fail to appear in such tables; in the studies checked, an unresolved V gene covers under half of the shortfall, and the cause of the remainder is unknown. V and J calls and clone size are given by that table; D and trimming were obtained from the DNA. A total of roughly 120,000 clones appear in this sample, around 69% of them only once. Of the sample, more than 15% falls within the top ten clones.

In total, more than 500 healthy bone marrow donors made up the cohort. At the time of sampling, every cohort member was nominally healthy, though immune exposures that went unrecorded were likely present. The donor tested CMV seropositive and was one of the 289 seropositive cohort members. A peripheral blood sample was collected from each donor, and TCR beta sequencing was performed on peripheral blood mononuclear cells. Genomic DNA was extracted from the blood cell samples with the Qiagen DNeasy Blood Extraction Kit. Comment on this clone: Its recognized antigen is unknown. No base qualities exist here, and no much larger clone lies one base off it.

This sequence originates from a man aged 50-60 years in good health and CMV-seropositive. Sequenced: PBMCs. The chain uses TRBV5-4 and TRBJ2-7; TRBD1 agrees with 7 junctional bases. CDR3 protein: CASSSDRRTLSYEQYF. The DNA reads as follows: TGTGCCAGCAGCTCGGACAGGCGAACTCTCTCCTACGAGCAGTACTTC.